The 8 T cell receptor beta chains in this list originate from one sample, sequenced in a study of tumor-infiltrating lymphocytes in primary liver carcinoma. TCR beta cDNA came from about 470 ng total RNA, primed with a constant-region primer. A slightly modified ARM-PCR protocol with three nested multiplex PCR rounds produced these TCR beta libraries. TRBV1-TRBV30 forward and Cbeta reverse primers drove the first two approximately 10-cycle rounds. One entry per CDR3 protein results from TCRdb running MiXCR on the multiplex PCR reads. Counted here are under 200,000 distinct CDR3 sequences, about 85% occurring once; the ten biggest clones make up less than 20%. Unsorted bulk tissue (roughly 20-34 mg) underwent RNA and DNA co-extraction. The source material was tumor tissue from primary liver carcinoma. The receptors shown here come from a man aged 35-49 years with primary liver carcinoma and hepatitis B virus infection.

This clonotype was seen a single time. One end of the junction fails to match germline, which may point to a read error. This chain links TRBV6-2 or TRBV6-3 with TRBJ2-7; 9 bases are shared with TRBD2. From germline, CDR1 is MNHEY and CDR2 SVGEGT. The CDR3 totals 15 residues. The CDR3 sequence: CASSSPTSGGHEQYF. The CDR3 DNA reads as TGTGCAAGCAGCAGTCCGACTAGCGGAGGGCACGAGCAGTACTTC.

The V gene is TRBV29-1, the J gene TRBJ2-7, with D possibly matching TRBD2 (5 bases). V was cut by 7 bases and J by 10 bases, with 20 bases left in between. Germline CDR1 is SQVTM and CDR2 is ANQGSEA. The CDR3 has 12 amino acids. Here the CDR3 DNA reads TGCAGCGCTAAGGCTGAGGGCATCGAACAGTACTTC. Translation gives CSAKAEGIEQYF.

The chain couples TRBV5-4 to TRBJ2-7; D gene uncertain. The ends were cut back, 9 bases at V and 0 bases at J, with 16 bases in the middle. The germline V gene has CDR1 SGHNT and CDR2 YYREEE (reference sequence). The CDR3 is 14 amino acids. CDR3: CAINLAGFSYEQYF. As DNA, the CDR3 is TGTGCCATCAACTTGGCCGGTTTCTCCTACGAGCAGTACTTC.

Regarding this clonotype: At one boundary the junction diverges from the germline segment, which might be a read error. This chain connects TRBV5-4 to TRBJ2-3; D is undetermined. CDR3 size: 15 residues. Germline V gene lookup returns CDR1 SGHNT and CDR2 YYREEE (reference sequence). Here the CDR3 reads CASNLSIGVQHTQYF. As DNA, the CDR3 is TGTGCCAGCAACTTGAGTATAGGTGTCCAACATACACAGTATTTT.

This chain links TRBV29-1 with TRBJ2-7, with D possibly being TRBD1 (6 bases). CDR3 length: 13 amino acids. CDR1 SQVTM and CDR2 ANQGSEA come from the germline V gene. Trimming took 6 bases from V and 5 from J, leaving 17 bases between them. CDR3: CSVTDTGFNEQYF. The CDR3 bases are TGCAGCGTCACCGACACAGGGTTCAACGAGCAGTACTTC.

The chain employs TRBV20-1 and TRBJ2-7, with 8 bases aligning to TRBD1. V lost 4 bases, J lost 6 bases, and 11 bases stayed unmatched. The CDR3 sequence is 14 residues long. CDR1 is DFQATT, CDR2 SNEGSKA, per germline (reference sequence). The CDR3 nucleotides are TGCAGTGCTATACGACAGGGGAGGTCGTCCGAGCAGTACTTC. Protein sequence: CSAIRQGRSSEQYF.

With regard to this clonotype: Its ends do not fully match the called genes, so a read error is possible. This rearrangement joins TRBV10-2 to TRBJ2-7, with TRBD1 identical over 8 bases. This CDR3 spans 14 amino acids. Germline lookup yields CDR1 WSHSY and CDR2 SAAADI. The CDR3 nucleotides are TGCACCAGCACCGAGACAGGGGTAGGATACGAGCAGTACTTC. This gives the protein CTSTETGVGYEQYF.

The genes are TRBV5-1 and TRBJ2-1, with TRBD2 matching 8 bases. CDR3 length: 16 residues. CDR1 and CDR2 (germline): SGHRS, YFSETQ. The ends lost 6 bases at V and 8 bases at J; junction bases unmatched: 16. As DNA, the CDR3 is TGCGCCAGCATCCACTTAGCGGGGCCCGATGGTGATGAGCAGTTCTTC. It yields the protein CASIHLAGPDGDEQFF. Full variable domain (outside the CDR3, taken from reference TRBV5-1 and TRBJ2-1): KAGVTQTPRYLIKTRGQQVTLSCSPISGHRSVSWYQQTPGQGLQFLFEYFSETQRNKGNFPGRFSGRQFSNSRSEMNVSTLELGDSALYLCASIHLAGPDGDEQFFGPGTRLTVL.